This is a list of T cell receptor beta chains from one sample in a study of cytomegalovirus exposure and HLA in healthy donors. Generated by immunoSEQ multiplex PCR, the TCRdb table keeps only in-frame clones and is missing some. The table has under 110,000 clones, approximately 82% seen once. The sequenced material came from PBMCs. All receptors derive from a man between 35 and 55 years old in good health and CMV-seronegative. Both conserved end residues are part of each CDR3. Fields, in order: D gene, CDR3 length, V gene, clone size, J gene, CDR3 protein, CDR3 DNA. D genes are given only for firm matches. Only some rows state a clone size, as once, few, many or a class for expanded clones.

TRBD2	15	TRBV6-5	NA	TRBJ2-7	CASSFRAGGPNEQYF	TGTGCCAGCAGTTTTAGGGCGGGGGGGCCGAACGAGCAGTACTTC
TRBD2	16	TRBV19	NA	TRBJ2-3	CASSIDPGGLTDTQYF	TGTGCCAGTAGTATCGATCCGGGGGGACTCACAGATACGCAGTATTTT
NA	14	TRBV5-4	few	TRBJ2-3	CASRAGQHTDTQYF	TGTGCCAGCAGAGCGGGTCAACATACAGATACGCAGTATTTT
NA	14	TRBV2	NA	TRBJ1-1	CASSVHSGNTEAFF	TGTGCCAGCAGTGTACACAGTGGGAACACTGAAGCTTTCTTT
TRBD1	13	TRBV27	once	TRBJ2-5	CASRSTGVGTQYF	TGTGCCAGCAGGTCTACAGGGGTCGGGACCCAGTACTTC
NA	13	TRBV28	NA	TRBJ1-6	CASWSGEYSPLHF	TGTGCCAGCTGGTCAGGGGAATATTCACCCCTCCACTTT
TRBD1	16	TRBV5-6	NA	TRBJ1-4	CASSSRQGLVKEKLFF	TGTGCCAGCAGCAGCCGACAGGGGTTGGTAAAAGAAAAACTGTTTTTT
TRBD1	15	TRBV10-3	NA	TRBJ2-7	CAISERGQGRHEQYF	TGTGCCATCAGTGAACGAGGACAGGGTAGGCACGAGCAGTACTTC
TRBD2	16	TRBV7-6	NA	TRBJ2-7	CASSLGIAGGSNEQYF	TGTGCCAGCAGCTTAGGGATAGCGGGGGGGAGCAACGAGCAGTACTTC
NA	14	TRBV5-1	NA	TRBJ1-6	CASSSTGSNSPLHF	TGCGCCAGCAGCTCCACAGGATCTAATTCACCCCTCCACTTT
TRBD2	17	TRBV5-1	NA	TRBJ2-5	CASSFGTSGASGETQYF	TGCGCCAGCAGCTTTGGGACTAGCGGGGCTTCTGGGGAGACCCAGTACTTC
TRBD1	18	TRBV27	NA	TRBJ1-6	CASSPGTGGSSYNSPLHF	TGTGCCAGCAGTCCCGGGACAGGGGGAAGCTCCTATAATTCACCCCTCCACTTT
NA	13	TRBV29-1	NA	TRBJ2-3	CSGAAPLTDTQYF	TGCAGCGGTGCGGCCCCACTCACAGATACGCAGTATTTT
TRBD2	16	TRBV9	few	TRBJ2-3	CASSVEIGGAPNTQYF	TGTGCCAGCAGCGTCGAAATCGGGGGGGCCCCGAATACGCAGTATTTT
NA	14	TRBV6-6	NA	TRBJ1-6	CASSYSRANSPLHF	TGTGCCAGCAGTTACTCCAGGGCCAATTCACCCCTCCACTTT
TRBD1	15	TRBV11-2	few	TRBJ1-4	CASSLVAGGFEKLFF	TGTGCCAGCAGCTTAGTGGCAGGGGGCTTTGAAAAACTGTTTTTT
TRBD2	16	TRBV6-5	NA	TRBJ2-1	CASSYSGRGPYNEQFF	TGTGCCAGCAGTTACTCGGGGAGGGGACCCTACAATGAGCAGTTCTTC
NA	13	TRBV5-1	few	TRBJ1-1	CASSKGGGTEAFF	TGCGCCAGCAGCAAGGGGGGGGGCACTGAAGCTTTCTTT
TRBD2	14	TRBV7-3	NA	TRBJ2-5	CASSLTGGQETQYF	TGTGCCAGCAGCTTAACCGGGGGGCAAGAGACCCAGTACTTC
NA	13	TRBV29-1	NA	TRBJ2-5	CSVGGTRPETQYF	TGCAGCGTGGGAGGAACTAGACCAGAGACCCAGTACTTC
NA	15	TRBV19	NA	TRBJ2-6	CASSATVSGANVLTF	TGTGCCAGTAGTGCTACGGTATCTGGGGCCAACGTCCTGACTTTC
TRBD2	15	TRBV5-1	NA	TRBJ2-5	CASSLTSGGIETQYF	TGCGCCAGCAGCTTGACTAGCGGGGGGATAGAGACCCAGTACTTC
NA	13	TRBV7-9	NA	TRBJ2-7	CASSPSGAREQYF	TGTGCCAGCAGCCCGAGTGGGGCTAGGGAGCAGTACTTC
NA	13	TRBV5-6	NA	TRBJ2-7	CASSPCPSYEQYF	TGTGCCAGCAGCCCTTGTCCCTCCTACGAGCAGTACTTC
NA	15	TRBV27	NA	TRBJ2-6	CASSQRGTGANVLTF	TGTGCCAGCAGTCAACGGGGGACCGGGGCCAACGTCCTGACTTTC
NA	14	TRBV7-9	NA	TRBJ1-5	CSSSLSDRNQPQHF	TGTTCCAGCAGCTTAAGTGACAGGAATCAGCCCCAGCATTTT
TRBD1	15	TRBV2	few	TRBJ1-1	CASSEGDRGRTEAFF	TGTGCCAGCAGTGAGGGGGACAGGGGGAGAACTGAAGCTTTCTTT
TRBD1	13	TRBV2	NA	TRBJ1-2	CASSAGQGYGYTF	TGTGCCAGCAGTGCCGGACAGGGCTATGGCTACACCTTC
NA	12	TRBV10-3	NA	TRBJ2-5	CAIRPEGETQYF	TGTGCCATCAGACCGGAGGGGGAGACCCAGTACTTC
TRBD1	16	TRBV5-1	NA	TRBJ2-6	CASSLTGQAGANVLTF	TGCGCCAGCAGCTTGACCGGACAGGCTGGGGCCAACGTCCTGACTTTC
TRBD2	15	TRBV7-6	NA	TRBJ2-3	CASSWTSGSTDTQYF	TGTGCCAGCAGCTGGACTAGCGGCAGCACAGATACGCAGTATTTT
TRBD2	13	TRBV7-8	once	TRBJ2-7	CASSRDYPDEQYF	TGTGCCAGCAGTCGGGACTACCCAGACGAGCAGTACTTC
TRBD2	15	TRBV7-9	NA	TRBJ2-7	CASSLGLAGGGRQYF	TGTGCCAGCAGCCTAGGACTAGCGGGGGGAGGTCGGCAGTACTTC
NA	14	TRBV5-6	NA	TRBJ2-3	CASSSLRVTDTQYF	TGTGCCAGCAGCTCCCTCAGGGTCACAGATACGCAGTATTTT
TRBD1	15	TRBV5-4	NA	TRBJ2-1	CASSRTGTGGNEQFF	TGTGCCAGCAGTCGGACCGGGACAGGGGGCAATGAGCAGTTCTTC
NA	14	TRBV9	NA	TRBJ2-2	CASSALQGTGELFF	TGTGCCAGCAGCGCCCTACAGGGCACCGGGGAGCTGTTTTTT
TRBD2	17	TRBV7-2	NA	TRBJ2-1	CASSSGVAGGPGGEQFF	TGTGCCAGCAGTTCAGGGGTAGCGGGGGGGCCGGGTGGTGAGCAGTTCTTC
NA	17	TRBV6-8	NA	TRBJ1-6	CATNPARRSSYNSPLHF	TGTGCCACCAACCCTGCCCGGCGGAGCTCCTATAATTCACCCCTCCACTTT
TRBD2	16	TRBV5-1	NA	TRBJ2-7	CASSKGLAGVTYEQYF	TGCGCCAGCAGCAAGGGACTAGCGGGAGTCACCTACGAGCAGTACTTC
TRBD1	14	TRBV5-5	few	TRBJ1-2	CASSHPGQNYGYTF	TGTGCCAGCAGCCATCCGGGACAGAACTATGGCTACACCTTC